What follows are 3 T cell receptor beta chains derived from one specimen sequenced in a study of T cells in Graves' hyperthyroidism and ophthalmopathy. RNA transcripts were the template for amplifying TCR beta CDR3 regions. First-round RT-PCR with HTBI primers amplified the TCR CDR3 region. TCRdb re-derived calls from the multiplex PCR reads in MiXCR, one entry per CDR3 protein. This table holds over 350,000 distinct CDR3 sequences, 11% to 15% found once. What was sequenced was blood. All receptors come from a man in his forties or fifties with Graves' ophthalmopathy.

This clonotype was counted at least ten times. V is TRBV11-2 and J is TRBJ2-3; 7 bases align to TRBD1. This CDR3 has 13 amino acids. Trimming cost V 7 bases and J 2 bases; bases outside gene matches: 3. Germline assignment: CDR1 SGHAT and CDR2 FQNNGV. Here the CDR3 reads CASTGTDTDTQYF. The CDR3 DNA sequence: TGTGCCAGCACCGGGACAGACACAGATACGCAGTATTTT. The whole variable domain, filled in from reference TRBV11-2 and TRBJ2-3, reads EAGVAQSPRYKIIEKRQSVAFWCNPISGHATLYWYQQILGQGPKLLIQFQNNGVVDDSQLPKDRFSAERLKGVDSTLKIQPAKLEDSAVYLCASTGTDTDTQYFGPGTRLTVL.

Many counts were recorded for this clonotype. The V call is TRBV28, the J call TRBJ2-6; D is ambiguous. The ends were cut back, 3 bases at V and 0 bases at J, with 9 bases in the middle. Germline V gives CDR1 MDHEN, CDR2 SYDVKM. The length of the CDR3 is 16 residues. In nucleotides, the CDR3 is TGTGCCAGCAGTTTGGTCGGAAGCTCTGGGGCCAACGTCCTGACTTTC. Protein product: CASSLVGSSGANVLTF.

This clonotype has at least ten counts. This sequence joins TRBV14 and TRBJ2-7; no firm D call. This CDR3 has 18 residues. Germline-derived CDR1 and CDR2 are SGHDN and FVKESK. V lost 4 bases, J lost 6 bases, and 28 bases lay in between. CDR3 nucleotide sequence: TGTGCCAGCAGCCCTGTCCTGGGTCTCGCTGACGAACGCTCCGAGCAGTACTTC. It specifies CASSPVLGLADERSEQYF.